One and the same sample provided the 31 T cell receptor beta chains below, sequenced in a study of blood T cell repertoires in COVID-19. Sequenced by immunoSEQ multiplex PCR; TCRdb stores in-frame clones only, minus some. The sample lists some 370,000 clones; around 86% were seen once. The sequencing sample was made of PBMCs or T cells enriched from blood (not recorded which). The receptor source for this set is a woman in her 50s who had recovered from COVID-19.

The chain is built from TRBV30 and TRBJ1-1; 8 positions match TRBD1. This CDR3 spans 12 amino acids. CDR1 GTSNPN and CDR2 SVGIG come from the germline V gene (reference sequence). Trimming removed 4 bases from V and 4 bases from J; junction bases left unmatched: 2. The CDR3 loop is CAWNRGSTEAFF. CDR3 DNA: TGTGCCTGGAACAGGGGGAGCACTGAAGCTTTCTTT.

V is TRBV6-5 and J is TRBJ1-1; perhaps TRBD1 as D (5 bases). The length of the CDR3 is 15 residues. Germline V CDR1 and CDR2: MNHEY, SVGAGI. With 6 bases removed from V and 2 bases from J, the gap between germline ends came to 16 bases. CDR3 nucleotide sequence: TGTGCCAGCAGCACCCCGGGGGGTACAAACACTGAAGCTTTCTTT. Translating gives CASSTPGGTNTEAFF.

The chain is built from TRBV5-6 and TRBJ1-1, with a tentative D call TRBD1 (5 bases). Trimming stripped 2 bases from V and 0 bases from J, with 17 bases between. The CDR3 has 17 residues. Germline V gene sequence: CDR1 SGHDT, CDR2 YYEEEE. The CDR3 DNA reads TGTGCCAGCAGCTTCTACCAGGGCGTCCCCCTGAACACTGAAGCTTTCTTT. Its translation is CASSFYQGVPLNTEAFF.

The chain employs TRBV27 and TRBJ1-1, with 7 bases aligning to TRBD1. After removal of 6 bases from V and 8 bases from J, the junction contained 9 bases not matched to a gene. Germline V gene data show CDR1 as MNHEY and CDR2 as SMNVEV (reference sequence). The CDR3 is 13 amino acids. The CDR3 here is CASSHETGPEAFF. For the CDR3, the DNA is TGTGCCAGCAGCCACGAGACAGGGCCCGAAGCTTTCTTT.

The chain carries TRBV7-9 and TRBJ1-5; TRBD1 matches at 7 bases. The length of the CDR3 is 15 residues. V was pared by 4 bases and J by 5 bases, with 8 bases of the junction left unmatched. Per the germline V gene, CDR1 is SEHNR and CDR2 is FQNEAQ (reference sequence). CDR3 residues: CASSSTDRVDQPQHF. DNA of the CDR3: TGTGCCAGCAGCTCCACTGACAGGGTTGATCAGCCCCAGCATTTT.

This clone was recorded once. The gene calls are TRBV20-1 and TRBJ2-1; D unclear. The V gene lost 5 bases and the J gene lost 4 bases, with 6 bases spanning the gap. The CDR3 spans 11 residues. The germline V gene has CDR1 DFQATT and CDR2 SNEGSKA (reference sequence). The CDR3 DNA follows: TGCAGTGCTCTTTTTTACAATGAGCAGTTCTTC. Protein: CSALFYNEQFF.

The J gene is TRBJ1-2, the V gene TRBV19; TRBD1 agrees at 7 bases. V was clipped by 6 bases and J by 4 bases; unmatched bases: 14. CDR3 size: 16 residues. Germline V CDR1 and CDR2: LNHDA, SQIVND (reference sequence). The chain's CDR3 is CASSISGGEGPYGYTF. CDR3 DNA sequence: TGTGCCAGTAGCATCTCAGGGGGAGAGGGCCCCTATGGCTACACCTTC.

CDR3 protein: CASSYLSSGELFF. The DNA of the CDR3 is TGTGCCAGCAGTTACCTCTCCTCGGGGGAGCTGTTTTTT. This sequence joins TRBV6-2 or TRBV6-3 and TRBJ2-2; D is uncertain. Germline V CDR1 and CDR2: MNHEY, SVGEGT. V was pared by 2 bases and J by 8 bases, with 9 bases between. The CDR3 has 13 residues.

The J gene is TRBJ2-5, the V gene TRBV5-4, with TRBD2 matching over 7 bases. The trim removed 0 bases at V and 7 bases at J, leaving 6 bases unmatched. The CDR3 has 14 amino acids. The V gene's germline CDR1 is SGHNT and CDR2 YYREEE (reference sequence). The CDR3 nucleotides read TGTGCCAGCAGCTTGGTTGGCAGGGAGGGGACCCAGTACTTC. This sequence encodes CASSLVGREGTQYF.

The count of this clone is one. The chain combines TRBV9 with TRBJ1-5; D gene uncertain. The CDR3 length is 14 residues. Germline CDR1 and CDR2: SGDLS and YYNGEE. Trimming pared 0 bases from V and 7 bases from J, leaving 11 bases between. CDR3 region: CASSVGSSGQPQHF. CDR3 nucleotides: TGTGCCAGCAGCGTAGGGTCCTCGGGGCAGCCCCAGCATTTT.

This rearrangement joins TRBV5-8 to TRBJ1-1, with D maybe TRBD1 (6 bases). The CDR3 spans 15 residues. The germline V and J ends were trimmed by 4 bases and 4 bases, with 17 bases remaining between them. Germline CDR1 and CDR2: SGHTS and YDEGEE. CDR3 loop: CASSRDTLRGTEAFF. For the CDR3, the DNA is TGTGCCAGCAGCCGGGACACCTTAAGGGGCACTGAAGCTTTCTTT. Drawing the rest from reference TRBV5-8 and TRBJ1-1, the complete variable domain is EAGVTQSPTHLIKTRGQQATLRCSPISGHTSVYWYQQALGLGLQFLLWYDEGEERNRGNFPPRFSGRQFPNYSSELNVNALELEDSALYLCASSRDTLRGTEAFFGQGTRLTVV.

As concerns this clone: The same CDR3 is also encoded by other DNA sequences in this sample. The CDR3 loop is CASSSGQGLTEAFF. The CDR3 coding sequence is TGTGCCAGCAGCTCGGGACAGGGGCTGACTGAAGCTTTCTTT. This chain links TRBV11-3 with TRBJ1-1, with 10 bases fitting TRBD1. V was pared by 4 bases and J by 5 bases, with 4 bases of the junction left unmatched. From germline, CDR1 is SGHNT and CDR2 YENEEA. CDR3 length equals 14 residues.

J is TRBJ2-1 and V is TRBV3-1 (or the pseudogene TRBV3-2), with 7 bases fitting TRBD2. CDR1 and CDR2 from the germline V gene are LGHDT and YNNKEL (reference sequence). Trimming removed 0 bases from V and 0 bases from J; junction bases left unmatched: 8. This CDR3 is 18 amino acids long. The CDR3 loop is CASSQDLGAGSSYNEQFF. CDR3 DNA: TGTGCCAGCAGCCAAGATTTGGGAGCGGGGAGCTCCTACAATGAGCAGTTCTTC.

The CDR3 protein is CASSLDPQGGGGYTF. DNA for the CDR3: TGTGCCAGCAGCTTGGACCCGCAGGGGGGCGGGGGCTACACCTTC. The V and J genes are TRBV5-4 and TRBJ1-2; 7 bases match TRBD1. Germline lookup yields CDR1 SGHNT and CDR2 YYREEE (reference sequence). This CDR3 is built from 15 residues. V lost 0 bases to trimming and J lost 8 bases; unmatched junction nucleotides: 10.

The chain links TRBV18 to TRBJ1-6; perhaps TRBD1 as D (5 bases). Germline loops: CDR1 KGHSH, CDR2 LQKENI. The CDR3 is made up of 16 amino acids. V lost 3 bases and J lost 0, with 9 bases in between. CDR3 sequence reads: CASSPTASSYNSPLHF. For the CDR3, the DNA is TGTGCCAGCTCACCGACAGCGAGCTCCTATAATTCACCCCTCCACTTT.

The gene calls are TRBV12-3 or TRBV12-4 and TRBJ2-7; D remains ambiguous. This CDR3 region has 13 residues. The V end was cut by 10 bases, the J end by 2 bases, with 15 bases between. CDR3 DNA sequence: TGTGCCACCTCACTACCTCCCGCCTACGAGCAGTACTTC. Residues: CATSLPPAYEQYF.

The CDR3 region has the DNA TGTGCCAGCGGTGTCGCGCGAACCTACGAGCAGTACTTC. It encodes CASGVARTYEQYF. The V call is TRBV28, the J call TRBJ2-7; D is ambiguous. Germline loops: CDR1 MDHEN, CDR2 SYDVKM. Trimming left V 8 bases short and J 2 bases short, with 13 bases between. The CDR3 contains 13 residues.

This chain connects TRBV18 to TRBJ1-3; D perhaps matches TRBD1 (5 bases). V lost 2 bases, J lost 4 bases, and 18 bases lay in between. The CDR3 has 17 residues. The V gene's germline CDR1 is KGHSH and CDR2 LQKENI. The CDR3 is CASSPTGPGTGGNTIYF. CDR3 DNA: TGTGCCAGCTCACCAACTGGCCCTGGGACTGGAGGAAACACCATATATTTT.

The chain joins TRBV2 to TRBJ1-5; D is perhaps TRBD1 (6 bases). This CDR3 is built from 15 residues. V dropped 7 bases and J dropped 7 bases, with 20 bases sitting between them. Germline V gene data show CDR1 as SNHLY and CDR2 as FYNNEI. The DNA of the CDR3 is TGTGCCAGCAACCCGGGGGGGGCCGGCGGACAGCCCCAGCATTTT. Translating it yields CASNPGGAGGQPQHF. The entire variable domain, with the rest obtained from reference TRBV2 and TRBJ1-5, is as follows: EPEVTQTPSHQVTQMGQEVILRCVPISNHLYFYWYRQILGQKVEFLVSFYNNEISEKSEIFDDQFSVERPDGSNFTLKIRSTKLEDSAMYFCASNPGGAGGQPQHFGDGTRLSIL.

The chain couples TRBV11-2 to TRBJ1-2; D perhaps matches TRBD1 (6 bases). V lost 2 bases and J 8 bases, leaving 18 bases between the germline ends. The germline CDR1 and CDR2 sequences are SGHAT and FQNNGV. This CDR3 comprises 15 residues. The CDR3 sequence: CASSLSHGGQPGYTF. CDR3 sequence (DNA): TGTGCCAGCAGCTTAAGTCACGGGGGGCAGCCAGGCTACACCTTC.

As concerns this clone: At the DNA level, this CDR3 is encoded by other sequences in the same sample as well. The chain links TRBV2 to TRBJ1-1, with D possibly TRBD1 on 6 matching bases. CDR3 length: 12 amino acids. In germline, CDR1 is SNHLY, CDR2 FYNNEI. V was pared by 6 bases and J by 5 bases, with 10 bases between. The CDR3 DNA reads TGTGCCAGCAGCCCACAGGGTACTGAAGCTTTCTTT. This codes for CASSPQGTEAFF.

The chain links TRBV15 to TRBJ2-2; 7 bases map to TRBD1. The CDR3 runs 16 residues. The germline CDR1 and CDR2 sequences are LNHNV and YYDKDF (reference sequence). The trim removed 5 bases at V and 0 bases at J, leaving 6 bases unmatched. This CDR3 reads CATSRATGPNTGELFF. The CDR3 DNA reads as TGTGCCACCAGCCGTGCGACAGGGCCGAACACCGGGGAGCTGTTTTTT. The full variable domain, its missing parts supplied by reference TRBV15 and TRBJ2-2, is DAMVIQNPRYQVTQFGKPVTLSCSQTLNHNVMYWYQQKSSQAPKLLFHYYDKDFNNEADTPDNFQSRRPNTSFCFLDIRSPGLGDTAMYLCATSRATGPNTGELFFGEGSRLTVL.

This clone was counted at least ten times. This chain links TRBV5-4 with TRBJ1-2; 8 bases are a match to TRBD1. The CDR3 has 15 amino acids. The germline V gene encodes CDR1 SGHNT and CDR2 YYREEE (reference sequence). Trimming took 3 bases from V and 3 from J; bases not matched to a gene: 7. The CDR3 reads CASSSRTGFYYGYTF. For the CDR3, the DNA is TGTGCCAGCAGCTCTCGGACAGGGTTTTACTATGGCTACACCTTC. Supplemented by reference TRBV5-4 and TRBJ1-2, the full variable domain reads ETGVTQSPTHLIKTRGQQVTLRCSSQSGHNTVSWYQQALGQGPQFIFQYYREEENGRGNFPPRFSGLQFPNYSSELNVNALELDDSALYLCASSSRTGFYYGYTFGSGTRLTVV.

This chain joins TRBV7-9 and TRBJ1-4; perhaps TRBD1 as D (6 bases). V shed 6 bases and J shed 4 bases, with 18 bases lying between them. This CDR3 has 16 residues. The germline V gene encodes CDR1 SEHNR and CDR2 FQNEAQ (reference sequence). The CDR3 sequence is CASSPRGGQFNEKLFF. CDR3 DNA: TGTGCCAGCAGTCCCCGAGGAGGACAGTTTAATGAAAAACTGTTTTTT.

V is TRBV5-1 and J is TRBJ1-6; 7 bases map to TRBD1. Germline assignment: CDR1 SGHRS and CDR2 YFSETQ. The CDR3 is made up of 14 amino acids. The V gene end was trimmed by 4 bases and the J gene end by 2 bases; junction bases not matched to a gene: 0. CDR3 residues: CASSQGAYNSPLHF. The DNA of the CDR3 is TGCGCCAGCAGCCAGGGGGCCTATAATTCACCCCTCCACTTT.

V usage is TRBV7-2 and J usage is TRBJ2-3; D perhaps matches TRBD1 (5 bases). Deletions cut 0 bases from V and 0 bases from J, with 7 bases between. Germline lookup yields CDR1 SGHTA and CDR2 FQGNSA. The CDR3 contains 15 residues. CDR3 sequence reads: CASSLAPGSTDTQYF. The CDR3 coding sequence is TGTGCCAGCAGCTTAGCCCCAGGGAGCACAGATACGCAGTATTTT. The variable domain in full, completed from reference TRBV7-2 and TRBJ2-3, reads GAGVSQSPSNKVTEKGKDVELRCDPISGHTALYWYRQSLGQGLEFLIYFQGNSAPDKSGLPSDRFSAERTGGSVSTLTIQRTQQEDSAVYLCASSLAPGSTDTQYFGPGTRLTVL.

This sequence joins TRBV2 and TRBJ2-3; maybe TRBD2 (5 bases). Per germline, CDR1 SNHLY and CDR2 FYNNEI. CDR3 length: 14 amino acids. Between the trimmed V and J ends, which lost 6 bases and 1 base, there was a span of 11 bases. CDR3 protein: CASRPIGGTDTQYF. CDR3 sequence (DNA): TGTGCCAGCAGACCGATCGGGGGCACAGATACGCAGTATTTT.

The chain recombines TRBV14 with TRBJ2-3; D might be TRBD2 (6 bases). With 1 base removed from V and 1 base from J, the gap between germline ends came to 15 bases. The germline V gene encodes CDR1 SGHDN and CDR2 FVKESK. The CDR3 totals 17 residues. The CDR3 sequence is CASSQGSGGFGTDTQYF. In DNA, the CDR3 is TGTGCCAGCAGCCAAGGCTCTGGGGGGTTCGGCACAGATACGCAGTATTTT.

The CDR3: CASGPELGTEAFF. DNA of the CDR3: TGTGCCAGTGGGCCTGAGTTAGGCACTGAAGCTTTCTTT. V and J are TRBV2 and TRBJ1-1; D call uncertain. This CDR3 comprises 13 residues. The V end lost 9 bases, the J end lost 4 bases, and 15 bases lay between the germline ends. From germline, CDR1 is SNHLY and CDR2 FYNNEI.

This clone was recorded once. The chain carries TRBV5-6 and TRBJ1-2; 9 nucleotides align to TRBD1. CDR3 length: 14 amino acids. Germline V gene sequence: CDR1 SGHDT, CDR2 YYEEEE. The ends lost 3 bases at V and 4 bases at J; junction bases unmatched: 4. The CDR3 here is CASSYRDRVYGYTF. The CDR3 DNA reads as TGTGCCAGCAGCTACCGGGACAGGGTCTATGGCTACACCTTC.

V and J are TRBV6-5 and TRBJ1-3, with D perhaps TRBD1 (5 bases). The V end was cut by 7 bases, the J end by 0 bases, with 13 bases between. The germline CDR1 and CDR2 sequences are MNHEY and SVGAGI. This CDR3 contains 15 residues. CDR3: CASTDGGVSGNTIYF. DNA of the CDR3: TGTGCCAGCACCGACGGAGGGGTCTCTGGAAACACCATATATTTT.